Reported below is one T cell receptor (beta chain). The repertoire was sequenced with immunoSEQ multiplex PCR; TCRdb's copy has only in-frame clones and lacks some. This repertoire shows 50,000 to 75,000 clones, just over 90% found once; its top ten account for about 4.4%. The data originate from a study of technical replicates of blood from a few donors. Per germline, CDR1 LNHDA and CDR2 SQIVND (reference sequence). The V end lost 0 bases, the J end lost 12 bases, and 9 bases lay between the germline ends. The CDR3 is 12 amino acids. The clonotype was recovered from a human donor in good health. Some clones in this sample may be carry-over from other donors' samples. Sequencing input: PBMCs. The genes are TRBV19 and TRBJ2-1; D remains unclear. The CDR3 coding sequence is TGTGCCAGTAGTATAGAAAGGAGCCGGCAGTTCTTC. As protein: CASSIERSRQFF.